This TCR beta chain was retrieved from a study of T-cell reconstitution after alpha-beta-depleted transplantation in children. Study conclusions and caveats: Several hundred expanded graft clones reportedly supplied alpha-beta T cells about two months after transplant. Once a year had passed after transplant, T-cell counts and diversity came mostly from newly produced T cells.

A TCRbeta library incorporating unique molecular identifiers was prepared. One entry per CDR3 protein results from TCRdb running MiXCR on the PCR reads. The table records approximately 980,000 distinct CDR3 sequences, about 29% of them present only once. In regard to this clonotype: Its antigen is not known.

The V segment lost 0 bases and the J segment 4 bases; nucleotides outside the gene matches: 12. Germline CDR1 LGHNA, CDR2 YNFKEQ. The CDR3 spans 18 residues. V is TRBV4-2 and J is TRBJ2-3; TRBD2 aligns across 8 bases. The source material was PBMCs, mostly from graft donor cells, sampled 360 days after TCRalphabeta/CD19-depleted stem cell transplant. The TCR comes from a boy in the first two years of life who had a stem cell transplant for SCID, so the T cells may come from the graft donor. The CDR3 region is CASSQEPPPGRGADTQYF. The CDR3 DNA follows: TGTGCCAGCAGCCAAGAGCCCCCCCCCGGGCGGGGGGCAGATACGCAGTATTTT.